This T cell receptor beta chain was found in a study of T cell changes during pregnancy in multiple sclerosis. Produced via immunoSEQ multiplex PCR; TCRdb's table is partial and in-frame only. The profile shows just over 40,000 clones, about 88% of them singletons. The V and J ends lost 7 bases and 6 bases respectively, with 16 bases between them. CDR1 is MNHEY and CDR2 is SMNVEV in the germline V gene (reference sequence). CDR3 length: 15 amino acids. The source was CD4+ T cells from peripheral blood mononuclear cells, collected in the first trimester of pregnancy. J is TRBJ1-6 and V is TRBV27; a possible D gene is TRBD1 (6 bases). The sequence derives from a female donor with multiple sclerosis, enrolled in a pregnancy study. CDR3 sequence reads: CASTTAGGVNSPLHF. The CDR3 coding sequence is TGTGCCAGCACGACAGCGGGGGGCGTTAATTCACCCCTCCACTTT.